These 23 T cell receptor beta chains originate from one sample sequenced in a study of OX40 agonist ivuxolimab in advanced cancers. Assay used: immunoSEQ multiplex PCR; TCRdb lists only in-frame clones, some missing. The data hold about 99,000 clones, with roughly 95% observed a single time. The sample here was CD4+ or CD8+ T cells sorted from blood, taken in a trial of the OX40 agonist ivuxolimab. The receptor source for this set is an adult with an advanced solid tumor such as melanoma, head and neck, liver or kidney cancer.

The rearrangement uses TRBV19 and TRBJ2-3; D uncertain. There are 12 residues in the CDR3. CDR1 and CDR2 (germline): LNHDA, SQIVND (reference sequence). Trimming cost V 5 bases and J 3 bases, with 6 bases left between them. The CDR3 DNA reads TGTGCCAGTAGTGCCCGAACAGATACGCAGTATTTT. Protein sequence: CASSARTDTQYF.

This clone was recorded only once. The CDR3 DNA sequence: TGTGCCAGCTCCCGGGACAGGGGGCAGGTGGAGACCCAGTACTTC. Its protein is CASSRDRGQVETQYF. The rearrangement uses TRBV2 and TRBJ2-5, with TRBD1 identical over 12 bases. The germline CDR1 and CDR2 sequences are SNHLY and FYNNEI. After removal of 8 bases from V and 5 bases from J, the junction contained 9 bases not matched to a gene. The CDR3 is made up of 15 amino acids.

This chain connects TRBV2 to TRBJ2-1; 10 nucleotides line up with TRBD1. The CDR3 has 15 residues. The germline V gene has CDR1 SNHLY and CDR2 FYNNEI. After removal of 4 bases from V and 7 bases from J, the junction contained 7 bases not matched to a gene. The CDR3 sequence: CASSVQPGQGNEQFF. The CDR3 DNA is TGTGCCAGCAGTGTCCAGCCGGGACAGGGGAATGAGCAGTTCTTC. Full variable domain (missing parts from reference TRBV2 and TRBJ2-1): EPEVTQTPSHQVTQMGQEVILRCVPISNHLYFYWYRQILGQKVEFLVSFYNNEISEKSEIFDDQFSVERPDGSNFTLKIRSTKLEDSAMYFCASSVQPGQGNEQFFGPGTRLTVL.

The rearrangement links TRBV7-2 to TRBJ2-3; 14 bases are a match to TRBD2. CDR3 length: 15 amino acids. The germline gives CDR1 SGHTA, CDR2 FQGNSA. V was clipped by 5 bases and J by 14 bases; unmatched bases: 12. This CDR3 reads CASSPGTSGSRPAYF. CDR3 nucleotides: TGTGCCAGCAGCCCTGGGACTAGCGGGAGTAGGCCGGCGTATTTT.

This chain joins TRBV6-5 and TRBJ1-1; D is unresolved. Germline CDR1 MNHEY, CDR2 SVGAGI. The V gene lost 2 bases and the J gene lost 4 bases, with 14 bases spanning the gap. CDR3 size: 15 residues. CDR3 DNA sequence: TGTGCCAGCAGTTACCTCGGAATGGGTGCCACTGAAGCTTTCTTT. Protein product: CASSYLGMGATEAFF.

J is TRBJ2-5 and V is TRBV20-1; D is unresolved. This CDR3 comprises 11 residues. The germline V and J ends were trimmed by 6 bases and 2 bases, with 7 bases remaining between them. CDR1 DFQATT and CDR2 SNEGSKA come from the germline V gene (reference sequence). CDR3 loop: CSAPKQETQYF. DNA for the CDR3: TGCAGTGCCCCAAAGCAAGAGACCCAGTACTTC.

This chain uses TRBV5-8 with TRBJ2-7, with D possibly matching TRBD1 (7 bases). The V end lost 5 bases, the J end lost 7 bases, and 19 bases lay between the germline ends. The length of the CDR3 is 14 residues. The germline V gene encodes CDR1 SGHTS and CDR2 YDEGEE. CDR3 in amino acids: CASRTTGEVGEQYF. The CDR3 DNA follows: TGTGCCAGCAGGACTACAGGGGAGGTGGGGGAGCAGTACTTC.

This clone was observed once. CDR3 loop: CASSPDRGLGKLFF. CDR3 bases: TGTGCCAGCAGTCCCGACAGGGGGCTGGGAAAACTGTTTTTT. The J gene is TRBJ1-4, the V gene TRBV6-5; 10 nucleotides align to TRBD1. The CDR3 totals 14 residues. V was pared by 5 bases and J by 10 bases, with 7 bases of the junction left unmatched. Germline V gene lookup returns CDR1 MNHEY and CDR2 SVGAGI.

This chain links TRBV7-6 with TRBJ2-5; D might be TRBD1 or TRBD2, each matching 6 bases. The CDR3 totals 15 residues. V lost 0 bases to trimming and J lost 1 base, with 9 bases between them. Germline loops: CDR1 SGHVS, CDR2 FNYEAQ. CDR3 sequence: CASSLARGAQETQYF. The CDR3 DNA sequence: TGTGCCAGCAGCTTAGCAAGGGGGGCCCAAGAGACCCAGTACTTC. Complete variable domain (other parts from reference TRBV7-6 and TRBJ2-5): GAGVSQSPRYKVTKRGQDVALRCDPISGHVSLYWYRQALGQGPEFLTYFNYEAQQDKSGLPNDRFSAERPEGSISTLTIQRTEQRDSAMYRCASSLARGAQETQYFGPGTRLLVL.

The chain has TRBV19 and TRBJ1-1; D remains ambiguous. V was trimmed by 3 bases and J by 4 bases, leaving 12 bases between them. Germline V gene lookup returns CDR1 LNHDA and CDR2 SQIVND (reference sequence). There are 14 residues in the CDR3. CDR3 in amino acids: CASSMGPIGTEAFF. The CDR3 nucleotides read TGTGCCAGTAGTATGGGCCCGATAGGCACTGAAGCTTTCTTT.

The CDR3 nucleotides read TGTGCCTGGATAAGACAGGGCTCATCCGAAAAACTGTTTTTT. Protein: CAWIRQGSSEKLFF. This sequence joins TRBV30 and TRBJ1-4; 7 bases fit TRBD1. Per the germline V gene, CDR1 is GTSNPN and CDR2 is SVGIG (reference sequence). The CDR3 runs to 14 residues. V shed 4 bases, J shed 8 bases, and the junction held 10 bases outside the gene matches.

DNA of the CDR3: TGTGCCAGCAGCTTACCTAGCTGGCAATACAATGAGCAGTTCTTC. Translation gives CASSLPSWQYNEQFF. The V gene is TRBV7-9, the J gene TRBJ2-1; possible D gene TRBD2, 5 bases. This CDR3 comprises 15 residues. Looked up from germline, CDR1 is SEHNR and CDR2 is FQNEAQ (reference sequence). V dropped 2 bases and J dropped 4 bases, with 12 bases sitting between them.

V and J are TRBV5-1 and TRBJ1-2, with 10 bases that match TRBD1. With 0 bases clipped from V and 3 bases from J, the junction kept 2 bases outside the gene matches. There are 15 residues in the CDR3. From germline, CDR1 is SGHRS and CDR2 YFSETQ. The CDR3 DNA reads as TGCGCCAGCAGCTTGGCGGGACAGGGGCACTATGGCTACACCTTC. Translating it yields CASSLAGQGHYGYTF.

The V gene is TRBV6-5, the J gene TRBJ2-5; no reliable D call. CDR1 and CDR2 from the germline V gene are MNHEY and SVGAGI. Trimming cost V 0 bases and J 12 bases, with 11 bases left between them. This CDR3 contains 12 residues. Here the CDR3 reads CASSYSSPSEYF. In nucleotides, the CDR3 is TGTGCCAGCAGTTACTCGTCCCCCTCGGAGTACTTC.

Only a few counts were recorded for this clone. The chain links TRBV6-5 to TRBJ1-2; D possibly corresponds to TRBD1 (5 bases). This CDR3 is built from 14 residues. The ends were cut back, 4 bases at V and 3 bases at J, with 12 bases in the middle. Germline CDR1 MNHEY, CDR2 SVGAGI. CDR3 amino acids: CASSWGPRDYGYTF. In DNA form, the CDR3 reads TGTGCCAGCAGTTGGGGCCCGAGGGACTATGGCTACACCTTC.

The chain recombines TRBV28 with TRBJ2-7; 15 nucleotides line up with TRBD2. With V trimmed by 5 bases and J by 7 bases, 6 bases remained unmatched. Germline V CDR1 and CDR2: MDHEN, SYDVKM. CDR3 length: 15 residues. CDR3 protein: CASSRTSGRAGEQYF. DNA for the CDR3: TGTGCCAGCAGTCGGACTAGCGGGAGGGCCGGGGAGCAGTACTTC.

The chain uses TRBV4-3 and TRBJ1-2; D may be TRBD1 (5 bases). The CDR3 extends over 17 amino acids. The V gene's germline CDR1 is LGHNA and CDR2 YSLEER. V lost 1 base and J 6 bases, leaving 21 bases between the germline ends. The DNA for the CDR3 is TGCGCCAGCAGCCAAGCTCCACCGGGGGGAACCGTAAATGGCTACACCTTC. Protein product: CASSQAPPGGTVNGYTF.

This rearrangement joins TRBV6-5 to TRBJ1-4, with 7 bases lining up with TRBD1. V shed 0 bases and J 6 bases; nucleotides not matched to a gene: 7. The CDR3 spans 16 residues. Germline values: CDR1 MNHEY, CDR2 SVGAGI. This CDR3 reads CASSYSPGQPHEKLFF. Written as DNA, the CDR3 is TGTGCCAGCAGTTACTCACCGGGACAGCCCCATGAAAAACTGTTTTTT.

The CDR3 bases are TGTGCCAGCAGCGCCGTACTAGCGGGGGGGAATGAGCAGTTCTTC. Its protein is CASSAVLAGGNEQFF. This chain joins TRBV9 and TRBJ2-1; 13 bases are shared with TRBD2. The length of the CDR3 is 15 residues. V shed 3 bases and J 7 bases; nucleotides not matched to a gene: 4. Germline CDR1 is SGDLS and CDR2 is YYNGEE.

The chain joins TRBV5-4 to TRBJ2-2; D perhaps matches TRBD1 (5 bases). The V and J ends lost 3 bases and 1 base respectively, with 10 bases between them. Germline V gene data show CDR1 as SGHNT and CDR2 as YYREEE (reference sequence). The CDR3 extends over 15 amino acids. In nucleotides, the CDR3 is TGTGCCAGCAGCTCTTATAGGGGGAACACCGGGGAGCTGTTTTTT. This translates into CASSSYRGNTGELFF.

This clone was counted a single time. CDR3: CASSDAAGGIADTQYF. The CDR3 nucleotides read TGTGCCAGCAGCGACGCAGCGGGGGGTATTGCAGATACGCAGTATTTT. The chain has TRBV9 and TRBJ2-3, with 9 nucleotides matching TRBD2. This CDR3 comprises 16 residues. V lost 3 bases, J lost 4 bases, and 9 bases stayed unmatched. Germline loops: CDR1 SGDLS, CDR2 YYNGEE.

The chain employs TRBV5-4 and TRBJ2-5; TRBD1 or TRBD2 may be the D gene (6 bases each). The V and J ends lost 1 base and 5 bases respectively, with 15 bases between them. The germline V gene has CDR1 SGHNT and CDR2 YYREEE (reference sequence). The length of the CDR3 is 15 residues. This chain's CDR3 is CASSLPGHGGETQYF. Written as DNA, the CDR3 is TGTGCCAGCAGCTTGCCGGGACACGGAGGGGAGACCCAGTACTTC.

The V and J genes are TRBV10-3 and TRBJ2-7; D unresolved. V shed 5 bases and J shed 0 bases, with 5 bases lying between them. Per the germline V gene, CDR1 is ENHRY and CDR2 is SYGVKD. The CDR3 consists of 12 residues. The CDR3 coding sequence is TGTGCCATCAGTCTCGACTCCTACGAGCAGTACTTC. Encoded protein: CAISLDSYEQYF.